Described below is a single TCR beta chain sequence and its context. PCR was performed a second time for about 7 to 12 cycles using a sample-barcoded 5' primer and a J-beta primer mix. One entry per CDR3 protein, called by TCRdb with MiXCR from the 5' RACE reads. Seen here are roughly 1,500,000 distinct CDR3 sequences, about 35% observed once, and the top ten hold approximately 10%. The entry originates in a study of blood T cells in healthy people across ages. Individuals who donated were healthy Caucasians from Russia aged roughly 6 to 100. The TCR originated in a woman aged 25 to 39 in good health. The sequenced sample was blood.

In DNA form, the CDR3 reads TGCGCCAGCAGCTTTTCGCCAGGTACGCAGTATTTT. As protein: CASSFSPGTQYF. The V call is TRBV5-1, the J call TRBJ2-3, with unresolved D. Germline CDR1 reads SGHRS; CDR2 reads YFSETQ. The V end lost 2 bases, the J end lost 8 bases, and 9 bases lay between the germline ends. This CDR3 is 12 amino acids long.